This TCR beta chain was obtained from a study of blood T cell repertoires in COVID-19 (dated by TCRdb to between 2020 and 2021). The study in broad terms: The collaborator samples originated in the United States, Italy and Spain and spanned the acute and convalescent phases of COVID-19. The material from the prospective study consisted of cDNA or gDNA derived from T cells, B-cell-depleted T cells, or PBMCs. Deeply sampled blood TCRbeta repertoires from subjects exposed to, actively infected with, or recovered from COVID-19 were included in the dataset. The repertoires were released in a freely available public database meant as a resource for research on the immune response to SARS-CoV-2. Samples came from the ongoing ImmuneRACE study (first 160 participants) plus 1,254 subjects from 6 global collaborators. Nearly every sample came with metadata listing a de-identified subject ID, COVID-19 status, age in years and sex. Where available, HLA class I and class II types were obtained from metadata supplied by the sample provider rather than from assay-based typing.

As for this clone: Its cognate antigen has yet to be identified. Base qualities are missing; no much larger clone stands one base away.

Study-wide conclusions, independent of this receptor: The quantity of clinical and demographic metadata differed by source and by participant and was supplied without curation.

Each collaborating institution followed its own protocols to collect whole blood in K2EDTA tubes. For TCRbeta analysis, collaborator samples were shipped as frozen whole blood, as isolated PBMCs, or as DNA extracted from either sample type. TCRbeta CDR3 regions were amplified from genomic DNA using the immunoSEQ Assay, a bias-controlled multiplex PCR. Under the source paper's analysis protocol: The number of nucleated cells in each sample was estimated from the amplification of reference gene primers within the assay. To quantify the absolute abundance of each unique TCRbeta CDR3 rearrangement, sequence reads were collapsed and filtered. Productive Simpson clonality was computed per sample as the square root of Simpson's diversity index over productive rearrangements. TCRdb took over this immuneACCESS table, retaining in-frame rearrangements with V and J assigned. Such tables are incomplete; in checked studies, under half of the missing clones stem from an unresolved V gene, and the remainder is unexplained. V and J calls and clone size are those listed in that table; D and trimming were worked out from the DNA. In all, the sample holds 100,000 to 120,000 clones, and around 89% of those were seen once. The leading ten clones occupy over 3% of the sample.

The germline V gene specifies MDHEN as CDR1 and SYDVKM as CDR2. V drops 10 bases and J drops 4 bases, leaving 22 bases in between. Measured from the cysteine to the phenylalanine, the CDR3 is 15 residues long. The kept DNA is CDR3 alone, 45 bases in frame from the first base. The sequence is built from TRBV28 and TRBJ1-2, with TRBD1 as a weak D call on 6 bases. The receptor was isolated from a woman aged 45-65 years with acute or convalescent COVID-19. Input material: peripheral blood. The DNA sequence is TGTGCCATTAACCAGGGGAGGGCCACTTTCTATGGCTACACCTTC. Its amino acids are CAINQGRATFYGYTF.